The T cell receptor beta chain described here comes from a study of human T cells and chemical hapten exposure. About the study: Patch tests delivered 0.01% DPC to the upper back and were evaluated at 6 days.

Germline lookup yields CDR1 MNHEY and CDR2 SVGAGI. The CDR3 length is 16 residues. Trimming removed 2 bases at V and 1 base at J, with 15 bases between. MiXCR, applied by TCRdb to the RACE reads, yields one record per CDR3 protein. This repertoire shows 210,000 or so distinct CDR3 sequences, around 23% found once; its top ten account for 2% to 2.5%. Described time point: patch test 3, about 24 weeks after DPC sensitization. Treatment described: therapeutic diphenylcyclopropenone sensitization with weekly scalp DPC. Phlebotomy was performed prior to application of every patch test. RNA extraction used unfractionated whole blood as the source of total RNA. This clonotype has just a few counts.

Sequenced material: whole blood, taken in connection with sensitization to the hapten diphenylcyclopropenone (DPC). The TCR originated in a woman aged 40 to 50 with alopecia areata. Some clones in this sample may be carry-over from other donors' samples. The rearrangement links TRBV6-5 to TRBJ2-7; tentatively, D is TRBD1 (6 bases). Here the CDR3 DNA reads TGTGCCAGCAGTTACACCGCAGGGGAATATTCCTACGAGCAGTACTTC. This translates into CASSYTAGEYSYEQYF.